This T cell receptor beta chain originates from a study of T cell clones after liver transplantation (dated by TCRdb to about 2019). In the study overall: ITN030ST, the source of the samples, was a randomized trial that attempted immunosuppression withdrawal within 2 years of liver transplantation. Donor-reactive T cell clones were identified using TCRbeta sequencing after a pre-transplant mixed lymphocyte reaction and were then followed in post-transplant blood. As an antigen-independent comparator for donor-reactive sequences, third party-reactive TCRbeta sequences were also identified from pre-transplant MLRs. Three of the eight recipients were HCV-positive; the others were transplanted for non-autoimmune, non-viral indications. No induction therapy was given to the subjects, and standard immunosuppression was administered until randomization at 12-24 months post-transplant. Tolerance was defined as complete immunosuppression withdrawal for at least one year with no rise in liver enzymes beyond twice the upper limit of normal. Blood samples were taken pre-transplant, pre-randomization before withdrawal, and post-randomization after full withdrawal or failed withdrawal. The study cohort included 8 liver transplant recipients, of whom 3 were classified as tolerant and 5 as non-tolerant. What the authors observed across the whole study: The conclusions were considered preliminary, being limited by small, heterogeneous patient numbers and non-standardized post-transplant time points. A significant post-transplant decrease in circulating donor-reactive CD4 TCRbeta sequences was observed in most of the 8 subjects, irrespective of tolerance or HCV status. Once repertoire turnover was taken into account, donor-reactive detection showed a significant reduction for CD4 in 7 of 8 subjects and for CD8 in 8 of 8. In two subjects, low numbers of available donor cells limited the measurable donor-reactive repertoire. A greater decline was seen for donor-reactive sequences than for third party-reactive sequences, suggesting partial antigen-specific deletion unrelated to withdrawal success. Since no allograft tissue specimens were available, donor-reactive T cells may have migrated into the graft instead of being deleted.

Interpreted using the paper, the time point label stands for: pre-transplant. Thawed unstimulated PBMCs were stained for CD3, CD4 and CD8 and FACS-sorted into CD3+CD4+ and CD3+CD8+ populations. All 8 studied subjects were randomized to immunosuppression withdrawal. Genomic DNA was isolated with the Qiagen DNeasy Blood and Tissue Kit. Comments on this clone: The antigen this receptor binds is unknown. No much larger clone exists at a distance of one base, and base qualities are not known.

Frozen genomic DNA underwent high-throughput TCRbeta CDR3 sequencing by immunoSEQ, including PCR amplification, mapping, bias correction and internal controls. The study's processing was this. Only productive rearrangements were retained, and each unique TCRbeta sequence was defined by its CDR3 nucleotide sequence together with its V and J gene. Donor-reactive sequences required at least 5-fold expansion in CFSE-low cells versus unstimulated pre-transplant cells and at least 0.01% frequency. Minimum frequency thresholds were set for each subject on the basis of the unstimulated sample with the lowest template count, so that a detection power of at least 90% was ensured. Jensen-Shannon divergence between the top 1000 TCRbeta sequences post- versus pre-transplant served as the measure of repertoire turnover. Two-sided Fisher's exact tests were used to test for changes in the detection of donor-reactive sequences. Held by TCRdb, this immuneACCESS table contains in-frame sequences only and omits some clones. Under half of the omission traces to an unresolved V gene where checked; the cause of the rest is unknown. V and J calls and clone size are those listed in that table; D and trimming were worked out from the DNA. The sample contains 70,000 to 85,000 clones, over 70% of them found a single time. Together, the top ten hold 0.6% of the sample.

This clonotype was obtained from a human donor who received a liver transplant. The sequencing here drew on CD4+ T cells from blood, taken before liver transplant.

The CDR3 region reads CASSAGTSGTNEQFF. The sequenced DNA: TGTGCCAGCAGCGCAGGAACTAGCGGGACCAATGAGCAGTTCTTC. The V gene is TRBV11-3 and the J gene is TRBJ2-1; 10 bases in the junction line up with TRBD2. After removal of 5 bases from V and 6 bases from J, the junction retains 7 bases not matched to a gene. The CDR3 runs 15 residues from the cysteine to the phenylalanine. The retained sequence is limited to the CDR3, 45 bases, with the frame set at the first base. CDR1 and CDR2 are drawn from the germline V gene: SGHNT, YENEEA.